The 13 T cell receptor beta chains in this list originate from one sample, sequenced in a study of blood T cells in healthy people across ages. A second 7 to 11 cycle PCR used barcoded and J-beta primers. From the 5' RACE reads, TCRdb called clonotypes with MiXCR, one entry per CDR3 protein. The table shows about 570,000 distinct CDR3 sequences, with 25% to 30% occurring only once. The sample was blood. Receptor source: a woman aged 70-85 years in good health.

The V gene is TRBV7-2, the J gene TRBJ1-4; TRBD1 agrees at 7 bases. Trimming removed 6 bases from V and 14 bases from J; junction bases left unmatched: 12. Germline V gene lookup returns CDR1 SGHTA and CDR2 FQGNSA. The CDR3 totals 13 residues. In nucleotides, the CDR3 is TGTGCCAGCAGTTCAAGGGACAGTTTGAGGCTGTTTTTT. It codes for CASSSRDSLRLFF. The full variable domain, rest sourced from reference TRBV7-2 and TRBJ1-4, is GAGVSQSPSNKVTEKGKDVELRCDPISGHTALYWYRQSLGQGLEFLIYFQGNSAPDKSGLPSDRFSAERTGGSVSTLTIQRTQQEDSAVYLCASSSRDSLRLFFGSGTQLSVL.

This clonotype was observed at least ten times. The chain couples TRBV5-1 to TRBJ1-2; D gene unclear. CDR1 is SGHRS, CDR2 YFSETQ, per germline. The CDR3 sequence is 12 residues long. Trimming cost V 2 bases and J 4 bases, with 6 bases left between them. Here the CDR3 reads CASSFDSYGYTF. CDR3 coding DNA: TGCGCCAGCAGCTTCGATAGCTATGGCTACACCTTC.

This clonotype was picked up a small number of times. This chain joins TRBV20-1 and TRBJ2-7; no definite D call. The V end was cut by 0 bases, the J end by 3 bases, with 6 bases between. The CDR3 spans 12 residues. Germline V gives CDR1 DFQATT, CDR2 SNEGSKA (reference sequence). The CDR3: CSAREALYEQYF. CDR3 DNA sequence: TGCAGTGCTAGAGAGGCCCTCTACGAGCAGTACTTC.

This clonotype has more than one count but fewer than ten. This chain links TRBV11-2 with TRBJ1-4; 12 bases fit TRBD1. The trim removed 2 bases at V and 11 bases at J, leaving 6 bases unmatched. CDR3 length: 15 residues. Germline V gives CDR1 SGHAT, CDR2 FQNNGV. The CDR3 DNA is TGTGCCAGCAGCTTAAGTCCCGGGACAGGGGGCAAACTGTTTTTT. As protein: CASSLSPGTGGKLFF.

In this sample, this clonotype turned up a few times. The rearrangement joins TRBV20-1 to TRBJ2-2, with 8 bases aligning to TRBD2. The CDR3 has 12 amino acids. Losses at the gene ends were 3 bases for V and 8 bases for J; bases not matched to a gene: 2. In germline, CDR1 is DFQATT, CDR2 SNEGSKA (reference sequence). CDR3 loop: CSARGLVGELFF. CDR3 sequence (DNA): TGCAGTGCTAGGGGACTAGTTGGGGAGCTGTTTTTT.

In this sample, this clonotype turned up once. The chain has TRBV7-9 and TRBJ2-4; a weak D match, TRBD2 (5 bases). The CDR3 runs to 13 residues. The ends were cut back, 4 bases at V and 4 bases at J, with 8 bases in the middle. Germline CDR1 reads SEHNR; CDR2 reads FQNEAQ (reference sequence). This CDR3 reads CASSSREKNIQYF. The CDR3, as DNA: TGTGCCAGCAGCTCCCGGGAAAAAAACATTCAGTACTTC.

V gene TRBV3-1 combines with J gene TRBJ2-5; TRBD2 aligns across 10 bases. Germline V gene lookup returns CDR1 LGHDT and CDR2 YNNKEL (reference sequence). The CDR3 totals 14 residues. V was pared by 7 bases and J by 6 bases, with 8 bases of the junction left unmatched. CDR3 DNA: TGTGCCAGCATTTTCAGCGGGGGGGCTAAGACCCAGTACTTC. Its translation is CASIFSGGAKTQYF.

Regarding this clonotype: At one end the junction does not follow the germline gene, possibly because of a read error. The genes are TRBV7-3 and TRBJ1-1; D is undetermined. Germline V gene lookup returns CDR1 SGHTA and CDR2 FQGTGA. The CDR3 is 13 amino acids. CDR3 sequence (DNA): TGTGTCAGCAGCGCCTCAAGGGATACTGAAGCTTTCTTT. Its translation is CVSSASRDTEAFF.

Only a few counts were recorded for this clonotype. The chain combines TRBV6-2 or TRBV6-3 with TRBJ1-5, with D hard to call. Looked up from germline, CDR1 is MNHEY and CDR2 is SVGEGT. The CDR3 runs 15 residues. V was trimmed by 2 bases and J by 4 bases, leaving 12 bases between them. CDR3 sequence: CASSYARAVNQPQHF. The DNA of the CDR3 is TGTGCCAGCAGTTACGCCCGGGCTGTAAATCAGCCCCAGCATTTT.

The chain links TRBV24-1 to TRBJ1-4; no reliable D call. Germline CDR1 reads KGHDR; CDR2 reads SFDVKD. Trimming pared 9 bases from V and 6 bases from J, leaving 16 bases between. CDR3 length equals 14 residues. The DNA for the CDR3 is TGTGCCACCGATCTCCGGAGGGTTGATGAAAAACTGTTTTTT. Protein sequence: CATDLRRVDEKLFF.

This clonotype appeared many times. The chain recombines TRBV7-7 with TRBJ2-2; 8 bases match TRBD2. This CDR3 is 17 amino acids long. Germline loops: CDR1 SSHAT, CDR2 FNYEAQ (reference sequence). Trimming cost V 3 bases and J 2 bases; bases outside gene matches: 8. The CDR3 protein is CASSFDLLAANTGELFF. CDR3 in DNA: TGTGCCAGCAGCTTTGATTTACTAGCGGCTAACACCGGGGAGCTGTTTTTT.

In this sample, this clonotype turned up a few times. The chain recombines TRBV7-9 with TRBJ1-2; D is ambiguous. Between the trimmed V and J ends, which lost 1 base and 7 bases, there was a span of 10 bases. Germline V gives CDR1 SEHNR, CDR2 FQNEAQ (reference sequence). The CDR3 runs to 13 residues. CDR3 in DNA: TGTGCCAGCAGCTTAGTCGATCGAGGTGGCTACACCTTC. Translated, it gives CASSLVDRGGYTF.

This rearrangement joins TRBV21-1 to TRBJ2-5; the D segment call TRBD1 is taken from the table without a DNA check. TRBV21-1 is noted as a pseudogene. This CDR3 spans 17 amino acids. CDR3 region: CASSKMGGTLIQETQYF. DNA for the CDR3: TGTGCCAGCAGCAAAATGGGTGGGACACTAATTCAAGAGACCCAGTACTTC.